A single sample is the source of the 19 T cell receptor beta chains below, sequenced in a study of response to subunit inactivated influenza vaccine. MiXCR, applied by TCRdb to the RT-PCR reads, yields one record per CDR3 protein. In the table there are more than 700,000 distinct CDR3 sequences, approximately 22% of which are singletons. This sample comprised PBMCs from blood, obtained 4 to 6 days after vaccination. Receptors were obtained from a man aged 45-65 years who received an inactivated influenza vaccine.

This clonotype was recorded a few times. This chain joins TRBV29-1 and TRBJ2-1, with 10 bases identical to TRBD1. The CDR3 contains 13 residues. The germline gives CDR1 SQVTM, CDR2 ANQGSEA. The V and J ends lost 5 bases and 6 bases, in that order; junction bases with no gene match: 4. CDR3: CSVNRDRGNEQFF. The CDR3, as DNA: TGCAGCGTTAACCGGGACAGGGGCAATGAGCAGTTCTTC.

V is TRBV12-3 or TRBV12-4 and J is TRBJ1-4; D is perhaps TRBD1 (6 bases). V lost 3 bases to trimming and J lost 7 bases, with 12 bases between them. CDR3 length: 14 residues. CDR3 coding DNA: TGTGCCAGCAGTTTTCCAGGGGCAGTTGAAAAACTGTTTTTT. Encoded protein: CASSFPGAVEKLFF.

This rearrangement joins TRBV5-1 to TRBJ1-2; D gene unclear. The germline V gene encodes CDR1 SGHRS and CDR2 YFSETQ. This CDR3 comprises 16 residues. V lost 2 bases and J lost 1, with 15 bases in between. CDR3 amino acids: CASSFLFRNNNYGYTF. The CDR3 bases are TGCGCCAGCAGCTTCCTTTTCAGGAACAATAACTATGGCTACACCTTC.

The chain couples TRBV6-6 to TRBJ2-2, with 7 bases that match TRBD1. CDR1 is MNHNY and CDR2 is SVGAGI in the germline V gene (reference sequence). V dropped 5 bases and J dropped 6; count of bases not matched to a gene: 3. The CDR3 is 13 residues long. The CDR3 here is CASSPTGSGELFF. For the CDR3, the DNA is TGTGCCAGCAGTCCGACAGGGTCCGGGGAGCTGTTTTTT.

This chain joins TRBV20-1 and TRBJ2-1; 8 bases line up with TRBD2. J gave up 4 bases and V 4 bases, and 9 bases lay outside the gene matches. Germline lookup yields CDR1 DFQATT and CDR2 SNEGSKA (reference sequence). The length of the CDR3 is 15 residues. For the CDR3, the DNA is TGCAGTGCTACTTCGGGGGGGGGCAAATACAATGAGCAGTTCTTC. It codes for CSATSGGGKYNEQFF.

In this sample, this clonotype turned up a few times. J is TRBJ1-5 and V is TRBV28, with 7 bases aligning to TRBD1. This CDR3 is built from 19 residues. J lost 0 bases, V lost 6 bases, and 17 bases had no gene match. Germline CDR1 MDHEN, CDR2 SYDVKM. Here the CDR3 reads CASRIFNRDSRRSNQPQHF. The DNA for the CDR3 is TGTGCCAGCAGGATATTCAACCGGGACAGTCGACGTAGCAATCAGCCCCAGCATTTT. Complete variable domain (other parts from reference TRBV28 and TRBJ1-5): DVKVTQSSRYLVKRTGEKVFLECVQDMDHENMFWYRQDPGLGLRLIYFSYDVKMKEKGDIPEGYSVSREKKERFSLILESASTNQTSMYLCASRIFNRDSRRSNQPQHFGDGTRLSIL.

Concerning this clonotype: A much larger clone differs from this one at a single base, so this may be a read error. The J gene is TRBJ2-7, the V gene TRBV5-1; 8 bases are a match to TRBD2. Germline V CDR1 and CDR2: SGHRS, YFSETQ. The CDR3 is 14 residues long. V lost 3 bases, J lost 1 base, and 3 bases stayed unmatched. The CDR3 here is CASSSGGRSYEQYF. The CDR3 nucleotides are TGCGCCAGCAGCTCGGGAGGGAGATCCTACGAGCAGTACTTC.

This clonotype turned up a few times. This chain uses TRBV4-2 with TRBJ2-3, with 9 bases fitting TRBD1. Germline-derived CDR1 and CDR2 are LGHNA and YNFKEQ. The CDR3 is made up of 18 amino acids. Unmatched junction bases numbered 14, after V lost 4 bases and J lost 3 bases. The CDR3, as DNA: TGTGCCAGCAGCCGAGGGACAGGGTCCGTCTCGGGGACAGATACGCAGTATTTT. This gives the protein CASSRGTGSVSGTDTQYF.

The J gene is TRBJ1-2, the V gene TRBV24-1; D is ambiguous. The germline CDR1 and CDR2 sequences are KGHDR and SFDVKD. The germline V and J ends were trimmed by 2 bases and 0 bases, with 9 bases remaining between them. This CDR3 has 15 amino acids. CDR3 sequence: CATSDSGSPNYGYTF. The DNA of the CDR3 is TGTGCCACCAGTGATTCGGGCAGCCCTAACTATGGCTACACCTTC.

This clonotype was seen repeatedly, ten times or more. The rearrangement joins TRBV12-3 or TRBV12-4 to TRBJ1-2, with a possible D match to TRBD1 (5 bases). Trimming pared 3 bases from V and 7 bases from J, leaving 6 bases between. CDR3 length equals 11 residues. The CDR3 DNA reads as TGTGCCAGCAGTTTCGGGGCTGGCTACACCTTC. Its translation is CASSFGAGYTF.

The rearrangement uses TRBV11-1 and TRBJ2-4; 10 bases are shared with TRBD1. CDR3 size: 19 residues. The V gene's germline CDR1 is SGHAT and CDR2 FQDESV (reference sequence). After removal of 5 bases from V and 6 bases from J, the junction contained 19 bases not matched to a gene. The DNA for the CDR3 is TGTGCCAGCAGCCCACGAAAAAAAAACGGACAGGGGGGAGGAAACATTCAGTACTTC. Its translation: CASSPRKKNGQGGGNIQYF.

The chain carries TRBV2 and TRBJ2-1; 13 nucleotides match TRBD2. The V gene end was trimmed by 6 bases and the J gene end by 15 bases; junction bases not matched to a gene: 5. The CDR3 consists of 12 residues. In germline, CDR1 is SNHLY, CDR2 FYNNEI. In nucleotides, the CDR3 is TGTGCCAGCAGGCCGACTAGCGGGAGGCCGTTCTTC. This codes for CASRPTSGRPFF.

This clonotype was detected only a few times. The rearrangement links TRBV29-1 to TRBJ2-7; D possibly corresponds to TRBD2 (5 bases). The CDR3 runs 15 residues. Looked up from germline, CDR1 is SQVTM and CDR2 is ANQGSEA. The V end was cut by 2 bases, the J end by 5 bases, with 19 bases between. The CDR3 nucleotides read TGCAGCGTTGAATCTGTGGGCGGGCGAGTCCACGAGCAGTACTTC. This sequence encodes CSVESVGGRVHEQYF.

The chain is built from TRBV6-5 and TRBJ2-7, with a possible D match to TRBD1 (6 bases). Deletions cut 1 base from V and 7 bases from J, with 20 bases between. The CDR3 contains 16 residues. Germline V gene data show CDR1 as MNHEY and CDR2 as SVGAGI. CDR3 sequence reads: CASSYLPGTIDNEQYF. CDR3 sequence (DNA): TGTGCCAGCAGTTACTTACCCGGGACAATCGATAATGAGCAGTACTTC.

The V and J genes are TRBV24-1 and TRBJ2-1; the D gene is possibly TRBD1 (5 bases). The CDR3 has 15 amino acids. Germline CDR1 and CDR2: KGHDR and SFDVKD. The ends were cut back, 0 bases at V and 3 bases at J, with 8 bases in the middle. The CDR3 reads CATSDLQGLYNEQFF. As DNA, the CDR3 is TGTGCCACCAGTGATTTGCAGGGCCTCTACAATGAGCAGTTCTTC.

This clonotype was seen ten or more times. The gene calls are TRBV9 and TRBJ1-6, with 8 bases matching TRBD1. There are 15 residues in the CDR3. Per germline, CDR1 SGDLS and CDR2 YYNGEE. V lost 3 bases to trimming and J lost 4 bases; unmatched junction nucleotides: 3. This CDR3 is CASSAGTGYNSPLHF. DNA for the CDR3: TGTGCCAGCAGCGCCGGGACAGGATATAATTCACCCCTCCACTTT. Looking up the rest from reference TRBV9 and TRBJ1-6 gives the full variable domain: DSGVTQTPKHLITATGQRVTLRCSPRSGDLSVYWYQQSLDQGLQFLIQYYNGEERAKGNILERFSAQQFPDLHSELNLSSLELGDSALYFCASSAGTGYNSPLHFGNGTRLTVT.

The rearrangement joins TRBV3-1 to TRBJ2-7, with a possible D match to TRBD2 (6 bases). V lost 0 bases and J lost 5, with 8 bases in between. CDR3 length: 13 residues. The germline V gene encodes CDR1 LGHDT and CDR2 YNNKEL (reference sequence). CDR3 bases: TGTGCCAGCAGCCAAGATTGGGAGGACGAGCAGTACTTC. It encodes CASSQDWEDEQYF.

This clonotype has only a few counts. This rearrangement joins TRBV6-1 to TRBJ1-6; tentative D call: TRBD1 (5 bases). Germline CDR1 MNHNS, CDR2 SASEGT. The V end was cut by 6 bases, the J end by 6 bases, with 12 bases between. This CDR3 spans 14 amino acids. CDR3 sequence: CASRPTGVNSPLHF. In DNA form, the CDR3 reads TGTGCCAGCAGGCCGACGGGGGTTAATTCACCCCTCCACTTT.

The rearrangement uses TRBV12-3 or TRBV12-4 and TRBJ1-5; D call uncertain. This CDR3 has 14 residues. V shed 1 base and J shed 4 bases, with 8 bases lying between them. In DNA form, the CDR3 reads TGTGCCAGCAGTTTAGACGGTCTTAATCAGCCCCAGCATTTT. It codes for CASSLDGLNQPQHF.